Given below is one T cell receptor (beta chain) in context. This CDR3 is 16 amino acids long. With 5 bases clipped from V and 7 bases from J, the junction kept 10 bases outside the gene matches. The V gene's germline CDR1 is MNHNY and CDR2 SVGAGI (reference sequence). PCR used 60 Vbeta primers and 13 Jbeta primers. Profiling relied on immunoSEQ multiplex PCR, and the TCRdb table lists in-frame clones only, not all of them. The sample has about 68,000 clones, about 81% seen once; the top ten hold about 7%. This specimen comes from a study of cytomegalovirus exposure and HLA in healthy donors. About the research overall: HLA-typed donors were the source of some 85 million unique TCRs, which an early data release held.

The specimen sequenced was PBMCs. The J gene is TRBJ2-2, the V gene TRBV6-6, with 10 bases that match TRBD1. The TCR sequence derives from a human donor in good health. Here the CDR3 reads CASSTTLGQGGGELFF. As DNA, the CDR3 is TGTGCCAGCAGTACCACCCTCGGACAGGGGGGCGGGGAGCTGTTTTTT.